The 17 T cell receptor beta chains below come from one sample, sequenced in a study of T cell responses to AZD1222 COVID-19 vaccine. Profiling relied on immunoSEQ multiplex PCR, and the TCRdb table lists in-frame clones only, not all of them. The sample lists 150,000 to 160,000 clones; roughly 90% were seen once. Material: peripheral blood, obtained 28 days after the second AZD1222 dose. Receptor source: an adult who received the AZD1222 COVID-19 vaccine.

The DNA of the CDR3 is TGTGCCGCAGGCCCCGCGGGGCAGTACTATGGCTACACCTTC. Translation: CAAGPAGQYYGYTF. This rearrangement joins TRBV6-6 to TRBJ1-2, with a weak D call TRBD1 (5 bases). Trimming stripped 11 bases from V and 3 bases from J, with 19 bases between. Germline V CDR1 and CDR2: MNHNY, SVGAGI (reference sequence). The CDR3 loop spans 14 amino acids.

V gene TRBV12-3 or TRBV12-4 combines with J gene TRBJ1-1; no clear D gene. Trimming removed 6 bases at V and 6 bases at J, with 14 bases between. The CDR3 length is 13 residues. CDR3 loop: CASSQMIHAEAFF. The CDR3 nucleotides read TGTGCCAGCAGCCAGATGATACACGCTGAAGCTTTCTTT.

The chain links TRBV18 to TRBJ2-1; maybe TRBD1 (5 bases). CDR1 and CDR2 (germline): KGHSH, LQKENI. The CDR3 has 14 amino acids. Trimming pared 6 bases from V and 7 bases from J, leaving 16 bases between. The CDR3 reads CASSPTDSQNEQFF. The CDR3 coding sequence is TGTGCCAGCTCTCCGACCGACAGTCAGAATGAGCAGTTCTTC.

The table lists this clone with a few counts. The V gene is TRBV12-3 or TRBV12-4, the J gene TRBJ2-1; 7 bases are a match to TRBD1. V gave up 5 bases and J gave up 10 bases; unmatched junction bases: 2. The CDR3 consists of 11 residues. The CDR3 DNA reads TGTGCCAGCAGTCTACAGGGGGAGCAGTTCTTC. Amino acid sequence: CASSLQGEQFF.

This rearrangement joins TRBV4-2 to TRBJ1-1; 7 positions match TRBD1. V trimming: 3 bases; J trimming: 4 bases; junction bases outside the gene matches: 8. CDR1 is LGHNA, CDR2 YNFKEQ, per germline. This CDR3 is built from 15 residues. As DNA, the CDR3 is TGTGCCAGCAGCCACGCTCAGGGGGATGGCACTGAAGCTTTCTTT. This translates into CASSHAQGDGTEAFF.

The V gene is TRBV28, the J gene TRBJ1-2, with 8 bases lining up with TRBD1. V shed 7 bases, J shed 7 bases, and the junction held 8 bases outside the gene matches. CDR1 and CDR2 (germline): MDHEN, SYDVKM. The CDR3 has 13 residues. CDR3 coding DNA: TGTGCCAGCATCCCCGTCAGGGGGCCTGGCTACACCTTC. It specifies CASIPVRGPGYTF.

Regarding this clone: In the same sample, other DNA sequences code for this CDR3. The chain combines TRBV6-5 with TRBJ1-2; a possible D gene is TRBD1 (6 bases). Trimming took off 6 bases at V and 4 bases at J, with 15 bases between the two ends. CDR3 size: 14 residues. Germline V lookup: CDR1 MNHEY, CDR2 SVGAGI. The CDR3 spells CASRLGQGVYGYTF. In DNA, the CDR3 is TGTGCCAGCAGACTGGGACAAGGGGTCTATGGCTACACCTTC.

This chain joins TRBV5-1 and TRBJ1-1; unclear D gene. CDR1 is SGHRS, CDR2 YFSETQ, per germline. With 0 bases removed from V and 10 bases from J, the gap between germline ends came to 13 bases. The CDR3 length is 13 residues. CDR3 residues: CASSLGAGDRAFF. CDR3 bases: TGCGCCAGCAGCTTGGGGGCAGGAGATAGAGCTTTCTTT. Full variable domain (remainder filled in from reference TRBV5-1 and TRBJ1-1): KAGVTQTPRYLIKTRGQQVTLSCSPISGHRSVSWYQQTPGQGLQFLFEYFSETQRNKGNFPGRFSGRQFSNSRSEMNVSTLELGDSALYLCASSLGAGDRAFFGQGTRLTVV.

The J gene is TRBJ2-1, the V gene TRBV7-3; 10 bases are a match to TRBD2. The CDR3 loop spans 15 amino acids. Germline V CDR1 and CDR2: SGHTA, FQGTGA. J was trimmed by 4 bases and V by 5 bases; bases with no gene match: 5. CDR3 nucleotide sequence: TGTGCCAGCAGCCGGACTAGCGGTATGTACAATGAGCAGTTCTTC. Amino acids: CASSRTSGMYNEQFF.

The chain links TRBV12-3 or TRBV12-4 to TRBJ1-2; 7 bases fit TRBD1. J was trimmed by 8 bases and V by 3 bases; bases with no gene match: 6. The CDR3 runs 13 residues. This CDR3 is CASSFGTEVGYTF. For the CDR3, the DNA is TGTGCCAGCAGTTTTGGGACAGAGGTGGGCTACACCTTC.

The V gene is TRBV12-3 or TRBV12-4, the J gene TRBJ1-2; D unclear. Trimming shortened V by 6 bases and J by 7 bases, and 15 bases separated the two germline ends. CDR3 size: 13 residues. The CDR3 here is CASRYADPSGYTF. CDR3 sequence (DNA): TGTGCCAGCAGATATGCCGACCCTTCTGGCTACACCTTC.

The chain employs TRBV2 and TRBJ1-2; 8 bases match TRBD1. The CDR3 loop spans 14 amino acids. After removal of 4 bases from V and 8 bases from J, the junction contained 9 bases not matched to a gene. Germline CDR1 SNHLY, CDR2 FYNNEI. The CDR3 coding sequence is TGTGCCAGCAGTGTAACAGGGGGGATTGGGGGCTACACCTTC. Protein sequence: CASSVTGGIGGYTF.

The CDR3 here is CASSLIIGELFF. CDR3 in DNA: TGTGCCAGCAGTTTAATAATCGGGGAGCTGTTTTTT. V gene TRBV12-3 or TRBV12-4 combines with J gene TRBJ2-2, with no clear D. Trimming left V 2 bases short and J 7 bases short, with 5 bases between. The CDR3 is made up of 12 amino acids.

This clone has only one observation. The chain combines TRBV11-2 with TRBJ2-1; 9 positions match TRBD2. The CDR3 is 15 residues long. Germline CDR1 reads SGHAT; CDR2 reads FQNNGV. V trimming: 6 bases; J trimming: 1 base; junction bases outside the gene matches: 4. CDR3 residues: CASRFTSGSYNEQFF. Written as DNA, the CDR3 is TGTGCCAGCAGGTTCACTAGCGGGTCCTACAATGAGCAGTTCTTC. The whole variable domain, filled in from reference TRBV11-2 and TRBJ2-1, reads EAGVAQSPRYKIIEKRQSVAFWCNPISGHATLYWYQQILGQGPKLLIQFQNNGVVDDSQLPKDRFSAERLKGVDSTLKIQPAKLEDSAVYLCASRFTSGSYNEQFFGPGTRLTVL.

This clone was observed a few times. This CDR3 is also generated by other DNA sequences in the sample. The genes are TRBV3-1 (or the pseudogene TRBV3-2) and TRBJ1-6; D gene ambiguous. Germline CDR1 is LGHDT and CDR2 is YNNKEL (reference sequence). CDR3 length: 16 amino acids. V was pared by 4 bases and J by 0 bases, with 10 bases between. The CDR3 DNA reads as TGTGCCAGCAGCCCCTGGGGAAGCTCCTATAATTCACCCCTCCACTTT. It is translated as CASSPWGSSYNSPLHF.

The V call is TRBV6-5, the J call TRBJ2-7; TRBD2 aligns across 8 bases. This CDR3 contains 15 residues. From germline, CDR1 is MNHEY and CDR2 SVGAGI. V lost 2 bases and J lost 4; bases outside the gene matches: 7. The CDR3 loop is CASSYPNSGKYEQYF. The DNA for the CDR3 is TGTGCCAGCAGTTACCCTAATAGCGGGAAATACGAGCAGTACTTC.

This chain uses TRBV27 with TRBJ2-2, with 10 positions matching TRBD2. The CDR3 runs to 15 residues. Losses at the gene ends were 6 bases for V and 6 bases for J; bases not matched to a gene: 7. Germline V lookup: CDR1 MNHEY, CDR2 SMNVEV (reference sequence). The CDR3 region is CASRISGRASGELFF. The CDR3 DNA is TGTGCCAGCAGAATCAGCGGGAGGGCGTCCGGGGAGCTGTTTTTT.